One T cell receptor beta chain is described in this entry. Its target is not known. Clones were read by immunoSEQ multiplex PCR, and TCRdb kept only the in-frame ones, dropping some. The table has roughly 100,000 clones, around nine tenths seen once. The CDR3 contains 13 residues. Germline-derived CDR1 and CDR2 are SNHLY and FYNNEI. The V end lost 4 bases, the J end lost 3 bases, and 9 bases lay between the germline ends. The data stem from a study of T cell responses to AZD1222 COVID-19 vaccine. Findings and caveats of the study: Spike-specific TCRs gained breadth and depth after people received two AZD1222 doses. Donors were mostly white British, more females; clonal diversity possibly underestimated. Nearly half of spike-specific TCRs reportedly target variant regions that are unmutated in the B.1.351 and B.1.1.7 variants.

The rearrangement uses TRBV2 and TRBJ1-2, with unresolved D. The sequence was collected from an adult in good health. The specimen comprised peripheral blood, sampled on day 0 of AZD1222 vaccination. The CDR3 DNA reads TGTGCCAGCAGTGTCGGTGTTTACTATGGCTACACCTTC. Its translation is CASSVGVYYGYTF.